This TCR beta chain was observed in a study of shared T cell receptors in the human thymus. TCRdb's table, derived via immunoSEQ multiplex PCR, lists solely in-frame clones and lacks some. Of about 660,000 clones in the sample, roughly 90% were seen once. Per the germline V gene, CDR1 is SGHTS and CDR2 is YDEGEE. J was trimmed by 5 bases and V by 2 bases; bases with no gene match: 8. The CDR3 is 15 amino acids. The same sample was also used in a study of human thymus T cells. From that report: The thymus was resected at corrective cardiac surgery. Seemingly biased V and J gene usage marked thymic and blood repertoires. Unrelated individuals were reported by related research to share highly overlapping thymic repertoires.

The chain uses TRBV5-8 and TRBJ2-7; 9 bases match TRBD1. Sequenced sample: thymocytes. The clonotype was recovered from a boy under two years old with a congenital heart defect. CDR3 bases: TGTGCCAGCAGCTTCCTCAAGGGACAGGGCGACGAGCAGTACTTC. This gives the protein CASSFLKGQGDEQYF.